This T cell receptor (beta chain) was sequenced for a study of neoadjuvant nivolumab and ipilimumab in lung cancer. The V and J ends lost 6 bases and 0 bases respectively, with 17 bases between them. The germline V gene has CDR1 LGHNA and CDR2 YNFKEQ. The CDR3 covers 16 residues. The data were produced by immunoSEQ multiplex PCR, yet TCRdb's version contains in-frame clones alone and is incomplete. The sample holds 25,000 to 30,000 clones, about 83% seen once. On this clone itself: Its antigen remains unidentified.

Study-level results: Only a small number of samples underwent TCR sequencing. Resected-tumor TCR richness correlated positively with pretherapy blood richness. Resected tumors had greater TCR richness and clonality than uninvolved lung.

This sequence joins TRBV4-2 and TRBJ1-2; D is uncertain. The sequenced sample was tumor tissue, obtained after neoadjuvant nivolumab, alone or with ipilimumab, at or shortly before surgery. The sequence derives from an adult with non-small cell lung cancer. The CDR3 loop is CASRGFGGKTNYGYTF. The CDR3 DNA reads TGTGCCAGCAGGGGATTCGGAGGGAAAACTAACTATGGCTACACCTTC.